A selection of T cell receptor beta chains follows, all from one sample in a study of response to subunit inactivated influenza vaccine. TCRdb redid the calling of the RT-PCR reads with MiXCR, one entry per CDR3 protein. The table shows around 750,000 distinct CDR3 sequences, with less than 25% occurring only once. The input for sequencing was PBMCs from blood, taken roughly 5 days after vaccination. These receptors came from a man aged 50-60 years who received an inactivated influenza vaccine. CDR3s include the opening cysteine and the closing phenylalanine or tryptophan. Fields, in order: V gene, J gene, CDR3 protein.

>TRBV4-3|TRBJ2-1
CASSRGDTYNEQFF
>TRBV11-2|TRBJ2-5
CASSPDSGLDLETQYF
>TRBV12-3/TRBV12-4|TRBJ1-6
CASRPDGYNSPLHF
>TRBV7-2|TRBJ2-7
CASSPWDHYEQYF
>TRBV12-3/TRBV12-4|TRBJ1-5
CASSSPGTSQHF
>TRBV6-2/TRBV6-3|TRBJ2-7
CASSYLTSGNGEQYF
>TRBV7-9|TRBJ2-3
CASTRPSTDTQYF
>TRBV20-1|TRBJ2-1
CSARDRDSWMRFF
>TRBV5-1|TRBJ1-1
CASSLVPVNTEAFF
>TRBV18|TRBJ2-7
CASSPGDESSYEQYF
>TRBV12-3/TRBV12-4|TRBJ2-7
CASRLAGEYEQYF
>TRBV20-1|TRBJ2-1
CSARDIGGRVYNEQFF
>TRBV6-5|TRBJ2-1
CASSYAEGWNEQFF
>TRBV20-1|TRBJ2-5
CSGRVSPLSRQETQYF
>TRBV24-1|TRBJ2-2
CATSDSQGYTGELFF